A few counts support the clone carrying this TCR beta chain. Its antigen remains unidentified. The data are from a study of CD8+ T cells in alopecia areata. Broader study findings: A single nonresponder leaves the baseline CD8+ expansion link to response uncertain. Tofacitinib significantly lowered scalp clonality and expanded CD8+ clones among the top 100. Persistence during tofacitinib was seen for many expanded lesional clones in scalp and blood.

The treatment here: oral pan-JAK inhibitor, 5-10 mg twice daily. Germline V gene sequence: CDR1 MNHEY, CDR2 SMNVEV (reference sequence). Trimming removed 3 bases from V and 8 bases from J, with 13 bases in between. This CDR3 spans 13 amino acids. Isolated RNA was reverse transcribed into cDNA used as the sequencing template. The table came from immunoSEQ multiplex PCR; TCRdb's copy has only in-frame clones and leaves some out. Seen here are 140,000 to 150,000 clones, less than 70% observed once, and the top ten hold more than 15%. V gene TRBV27 combines with J gene TRBJ1-1; D is ambiguous. This receptor was taken from a human donor with alopecia areata. The specimen was CD8+ T cells sorted from blood, collected at week 4, from a patient treated with tofacitinib. DNA of the CDR3: TGTGCCAGCAGTTTGAATGGACTTAAGGAAGCTTTCTTT. This gives the protein CASSLNGLKEAFF.